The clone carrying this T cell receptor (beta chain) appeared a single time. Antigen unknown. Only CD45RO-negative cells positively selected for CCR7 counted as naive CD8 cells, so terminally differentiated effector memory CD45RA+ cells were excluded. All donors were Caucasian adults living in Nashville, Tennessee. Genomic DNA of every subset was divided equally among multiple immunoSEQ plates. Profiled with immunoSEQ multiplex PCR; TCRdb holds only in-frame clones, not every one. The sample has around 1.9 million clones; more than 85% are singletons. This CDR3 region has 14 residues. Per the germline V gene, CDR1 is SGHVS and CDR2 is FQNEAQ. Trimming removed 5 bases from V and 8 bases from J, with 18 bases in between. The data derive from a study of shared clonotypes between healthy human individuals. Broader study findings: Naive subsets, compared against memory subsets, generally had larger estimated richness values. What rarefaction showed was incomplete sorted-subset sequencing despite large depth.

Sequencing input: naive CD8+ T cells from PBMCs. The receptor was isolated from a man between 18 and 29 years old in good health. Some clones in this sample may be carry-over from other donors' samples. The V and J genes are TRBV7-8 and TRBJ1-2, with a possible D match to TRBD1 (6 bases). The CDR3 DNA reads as TGTGCCAGCAGCCCCCGGGATCCGAGGGGGGGCTACACCTTC. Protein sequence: CASSPRDPRGGYTF. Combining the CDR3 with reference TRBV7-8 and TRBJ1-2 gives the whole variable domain GAGVSQSPRYKVAKRGQDVALRCDPISGHVSLFWYQQALGQGPEFLTYFQNEAQLDKSGLPSDRFFAERPEGSVSTLKIQRTQQEDSAVYLCASSPRDPRGGYTFGSGTRLTVV.